This T cell receptor (beta chain) was captured by sequencing in a study of T cell responses to AZD1222 COVID-19 vaccine. Assay used: immunoSEQ multiplex PCR; TCRdb lists only in-frame clones, some missing. The table has some 110,000 clones, 93% seen once; the top ten hold over 2.5%. A word on this clone: No antigen is known for it.

The study, taken as a whole, reports: No repertoire was sampled before or during the peak T cell response, only after it. Nearly half of unique spike-specific TCRs reportedly avoided B.1.351 and B.1.1.7 mutated regions.

This sequence was found in an adult in good health. The sequences come from peripheral blood, collected on day 0 of AZD1222 vaccination.

The CDR3 nucleotides are TGTGCCAGCAGCGACGACAGGGGGCCTAGCTCCTACAATGAGCAGTTCTTC. It is translated as CASSDDRGPSSYNEQFF. J is TRBJ2-1 and V is TRBV7-6, with 10 bases identical to TRBD1. CDR1 is SGHVS, CDR2 FNYEAQ, per germline. This CDR3 is built from 17 residues. J was trimmed by 0 bases and V by 5 bases; bases with no gene match: 7.